This T cell receptor beta chain was recovered during a study of shared clonotypes between healthy human individuals. Study background: Three plates each covered CD4 naive and memory; CD8 naive two, CD8 memory one.

CDR3 length equals 14 residues. CDR1 is SGHTA and CDR2 is FQGTGA in the germline V gene. With 2 bases removed from V and 0 bases from J, the gap between germline ends came to 7 bases. Whole-study findings and limits: Clonotype sharing levels among donors were expected to vary with sequencing depth. Larger estimated richness was generally recorded for naive subsets relative to memory subsets.

On this clone: As yet, its antigen is unknown. Other DNA sequences of this sample code for an identical CDR3.

An approximately 200 ng quantity of DNA, 29,000 or so T cell genomes, went into the sorted-subset replicate PCRs. Measured with immunoSEQ multiplex PCR; TCRdb has only the in-frame clones, and not every one. The sample has about 2.4 million clones; around 94% are singletons. This clonotype was obtained from a man between 18 and 35 years old in good health. Specimen: naive CD4+ T cells sorted from blood. Stated subset: CD45RA+ positively selected. The gene calls are TRBV7-3 and TRBJ2-5, with unresolved D. The DNA of the CDR3 is TGTGCCAGCAGCTTAGGCCCGTACCAAGAGACCCAGTACTTC. Translating it yields CASSLGPYQETQYF. The whole variable domain, filled in from reference TRBV7-3 and TRBJ2-5, reads GAGVSQTPSNKVTEKGKYVELRCDPISGHTALYWYRQSLGQGPEFLIYFQGTGAADDSGLPNDRFFAVRPEGSVSTLKIQRTERGDSAVYLCASSLGPYQETQYFGPGTRLLVL.